This TCR beta chain appears in the sequencing data of a study of CXCR3-negative and CXCR3-positive naive CD8 T cells. Germline assignment: CDR1 GTSNPN and CDR2 SVGIG (reference sequence). The CDR3 has 15 residues. TRB cDNA libraries were made by UMI-labeled 5' RACE. TCRdb reprocessed the 5' RACE reads, with one entry per CDR3 protein and no DNA. This sample carries about 56,000 distinct CDR3 sequences, with 20% to 25% going to the ten biggest clones. The rearrangement uses TRBV30 and TRBJ2-1; TCRdb names TRBD2, which stays unverified in the absence of DNA. Sequenced sample: memory CD8+ T cells from blood. This sequence originates from a human donor in good health. Some clones in this sample may be carry-over from other donors' samples. This CDR3 is CAWSGSPLPYNEQFF. The full variable domain, in which reference TRBV30 and TRBJ2-1 provide the parts outside the CDR3, is SQTIHQWPATLVQPVGSPLSLECTVEGTSNPNLYWYRQAAGRGLQLLFYSVGIGQISSEVPQNLSASRPQDRQFILSSKKLLLSDSGFYLCAWSGSPLPYNEQFFGPGTRLTVL.